The T cell receptor beta chain under discussion was sequenced for a study of identical twins (dated by TCRdb to about 2016). A note on the overall study: To test whether fetal clonotypes persist, the study used deep sequencing on TCR alpha and beta repertoires from monozygotic twins, unrelated adults of various ages, and cord blood. To rule out contamination, the twin experiments were replicated at different times with different library preparation protocols.

Every donor in the study was a healthy Caucasian. The twin cohort consisted of three pairs of female monozygotic twins, all aged 18 to 29 years. CD4+ and CD8+ T cell populations were isolated with positive isolation kits from Invitrogen. This clonotype was detected a few times. There is no known antigen for this receptor. Base qualities were left out, and no much larger clone turns up one base away. Paper-wide results and their limitations: Abundant cord blood beta clonotypes had fewer insertions, young adult naive repertoires showed a similar but weaker trend, and memory repertoires showed no such trend. Invariant T cells such as MAIT and iNKT could partly confound zero-insertion analyses, although diverse VJ usage argued against such confounding for most clonotypes. In monozygotic twins, recombination models systematically underestimated out-of-frame TCR alpha sharing, but the models matched the sharing seen between unrelated individuals. Excess twin sharing in beta out-of-frame sequences was weaker because fewer shared sequences lowered the signal-to-noise ratio. Conclusions relied on cross-sectional statistical analysis, since the same donors could not be followed over many years. Compared with coincidental sharing between unrelated individuals, out-of-frame TCR alpha sequences shared between twins showed an excess of sequences with low generation probability.

The library was obtained by 5' RACE. Data came from an Illumina HiSeq 2000. Template switching added a universal primer binding site, and the final cDNA carried a unique molecular identifier that allowed TCR cDNA molecules to be counted accurately. First-strand cDNA for TCR alpha and beta chains was synthesized from specific primers in the conserved constant-segment region. Each cDNA library was double barcoded, with a SMART-Mk sample barcode plus Illumina barcodes, to control for contamination. TruSeq adapter sequences along with Illumina sample barcodes were introduced in two successive PCR steps. TCR alpha and beta cDNA libraries were sequenced on the Illumina HiSeq platform with custom primers. The paper's processing steps were these. Raw reads were processed with MiGEC to extract unique molecular identifiers, and MiXCR was used to determine CDR3 positions. Recombination models were inferred per individual with the repgenHMM and IGoR tools using an EM algorithm. The analysis of shared clonotypes was done with the tcR package in R, with sharing normalized by the product of cloneset sizes. To study raw recombination free of thymic and clonal selection effects, out-of-frame nonproductive sequences were analyzed. The raw public reads went through TCRdb reprocessing: fastp at Q25, MiXCR clone calling, in-frame beta chains kept. All rows with the same CDR3 protein become a single entry with the most common DNA and genes. In this record, the V and J calls reflect TCRdb's handling and not the investigators' own analysis. In all, the sample holds roughly 540,000 distinct CDR3 sequences, and around 20% of those were seen once. The top ten constitute around 0.91% of the sample.

A further study also used this sample, focusing on T cells expressing NK-cell markers. Looking at the second paper: Three sorted T-cell subsets (CD3+CD56+NKG2C+, CD3+CD56+NKG2C- and CD3+CD56-NKG2C+) from about 8 donors had their TCR beta-chain repertoires profiled. Among the eight sequenced donors, seven were HCMV-seropositive and one was HCMV-seronegative. To restrict sorting to alphabetaTCR-expressing T cells, an anti-gammadeltaTCR antibody was added in several experiments. In 5 to 7 donors, the dominant CD3+CD56+NKG2C+ clonotypes were found to rank among the top 10 CD8+ clonotypes and to make up 1.0-7.0% of CD8+ T cells. Those dominant clonotypes were again the most abundant among CD3+CD56-NKG2C+ cells in a handful of donors, at about 28.3-60.1%. Whether the expanded NKG2C-expressing T cell clones were specific for HCMV antigens was left unclear. The eight sequenced donors were randomly selected healthy volunteers, three men and five women. A commercial ELISA kit detecting HCMV-specific IgG in serum was used to determine HCMV serostatus. MIGEC was used to demultiplex reads and group the reads by UMI, and MiTCR was used to assemble and quantify clonotypes. To remove erroneous sequences, TCR cDNA sequences were retained only when supported by two or more reads. The tcR package was used for downstream repertoire analysis, and clonotypes were matched across fractions by CDR3 nucleotide sequence plus V segment. VDJmatch was used to annotate antigen specificity against VDJdb, with one amino acid substitution in CDR3 allowed.

Sequenced sample: CD4+ T cells sorted from blood. The TCR was taken from a woman aged 18-29 years in good health.

The CDR3 corresponds to CSARALQRGPSTDTQYF. The DNA sequence reads TGCAGTGCTAGGGCCCTACAGCGGGGGCCAAGCACAGATACGCAGTATTTT. In this chain, TRBV20-1 is recombined with TRBJ2-3; 8 junctional bases match TRBD2. V trim: 3 bases; J trim: 0 bases; unmatched bases: 11. The CDR3 contains 17 residues, cysteine and phenylalanine counted. Only CDR3 DNA remains: 51 bases, in frame from the first base. From a lookup of the germline V gene (reference sequence), CDR1 and CDR2 are DFQATT and SNEGSKA.